This paragraph covers one TCR beta chain sequence. The data were obtained in a study of cytomegalovirus exposure and HLA in healthy donors. PCR primers comprised 60 Vbeta and 13 Jbeta primers. This table comes from immunoSEQ multiplex PCR, and its TCRdb copy is limited to in-frame clones, with some not included. This sample has around 120,000 clones, with around 81% found just once. The CDR3 runs 14 residues. After removal of 8 bases from V and 3 bases from J, the junction contained 6 bases not matched to a gene. Germline CDR1 and CDR2: LNHDA and SQIVND (reference sequence). The origin of this receptor is a woman in her 50s in good health and CMV-seronegative. The chain recombines TRBV19 with TRBJ2-1, with TRBD1 identical over 8 bases. Sequencing was done on a sample of PBMCs. In DNA, the CDR3 is TGTGCCAGTCAGGAGGGACAGGACTACAATGAGCAGTTCTTC. It is translated as CASQEGQDYNEQFF.